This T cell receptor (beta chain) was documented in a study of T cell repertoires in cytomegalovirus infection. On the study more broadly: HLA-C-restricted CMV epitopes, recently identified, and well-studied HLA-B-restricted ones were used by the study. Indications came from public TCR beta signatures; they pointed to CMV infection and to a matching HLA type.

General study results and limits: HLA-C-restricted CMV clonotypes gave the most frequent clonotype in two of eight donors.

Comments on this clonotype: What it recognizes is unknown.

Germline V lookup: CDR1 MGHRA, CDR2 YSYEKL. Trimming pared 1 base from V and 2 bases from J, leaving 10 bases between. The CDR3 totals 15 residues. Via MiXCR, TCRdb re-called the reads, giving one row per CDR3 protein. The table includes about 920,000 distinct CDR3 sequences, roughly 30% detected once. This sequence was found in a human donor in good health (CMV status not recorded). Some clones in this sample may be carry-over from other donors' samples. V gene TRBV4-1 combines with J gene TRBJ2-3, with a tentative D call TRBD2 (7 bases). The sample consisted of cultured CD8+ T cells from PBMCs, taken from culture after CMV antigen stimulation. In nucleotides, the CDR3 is TGCGCCAGCAGCCAAGCGGGGGGCCCCACAGATACGCAGTATTTT. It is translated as CASSQAGGPTDTQYF.